This T cell receptor (beta chain) comes out of a study of T-cell reconstitution after alpha-beta-depleted transplantation in children. Note on this clonotype: The antigen remains unidentified.

The TCRbeta library incorporated unique molecular identifiers. TCRdb passed the PCR reads through MiXCR, listing each CDR3 protein once. The data hold around 130,000 distinct CDR3 sequences, with around a tenth observed a single time. Findings of the study overall: Alpha-beta T cells about two months after transplant reportedly derived from several hundred expanded graft clones. When one year had passed after transplant, most T-cell counts and diversity came from newly produced T cells. The high TCRbeta diversity at day 60 in some patients came from surviving recipient T cells and thymic progenitors.

The source is a girl under two years old who had a stem cell transplant for combined immunodeficiency, so the T cells may come from the graft donor. The sequences come from PBMCs, mostly from graft donor cells, collected 180 days after TCRalphabeta/CD19-depleted stem cell transplant.

The CDR3 region is CASSLMGDRGIQYF. The CDR3 nucleotides are TGTGCCAGCAGCTTGATGGGGGATCGAGGCATTCAGTACTTC. V and J are TRBV5-5 and TRBJ2-4; D is tentatively TRBD1 or TRBD2 (5 bases each). With 1 base removed from V and 9 bases from J, the gap between germline ends came to 14 bases. Germline CDR1 SGHKS, CDR2 YYEKEE (reference sequence). The CDR3 is 14 amino acids.